This passage covers 27 T cell receptor beta chains from one sample sequenced in a study of Ad26.COV2.S vaccination and SARS-CoV-2 variants. Documented treatment: roughly 18 received Ad26.COV2.S at low or high dose, single or two shots; 5 received placebo; per-sample allocation not given. The investigators took samples on day 63 after the first vaccine or placebo injection. Sequencing was performed with immunoSEQ multiplex PCR; in TCRdb, only in-frame clones are kept and a portion is missing. This sample has around 450,000 clones; roughly 87% occur once, and the top ten carry 2.5%. This sample comprised peripheral blood, obtained in a trial of Ad26.COV2.S vaccine versus placebo. The source is a person between 18 and 65 years old who received the Ad26.COV2.S COVID-19 vaccine or a placebo.

The genes are TRBV6-1 and TRBJ2-4, with D unresolved. There are 11 residues in the CDR3. Trimming stripped 2 bases from V and 13 bases from J, with 9 bases between. Per the germline V gene, CDR1 is MNHNS and CDR2 is SASEGT. CDR3 residues: CASSEWLDQYF. In DNA, the CDR3 is TGTGCCAGCAGTGAATGGTTAGACCAGTACTTC.

V and J are TRBV7-9 and TRBJ2-1; 8 nucleotides match TRBD2. Per the germline V gene, CDR1 is SEHNR and CDR2 is FQNEAQ (reference sequence). V was pared by 5 bases and J by 7 bases, with 10 bases of the junction left unmatched. This CDR3 contains 15 residues. CDR3 DNA sequence: TGTGCCAGCAGCCCAAGCGGGAGTGTCGGAAATGAGCAGTTCTTC. Protein sequence: CASSPSGSVGNEQFF.

The chain recombines TRBV9 with TRBJ2-1; TRBD2 matches at 9 bases. Germline CDR1 reads SGDLS; CDR2 reads YYNGEE. The CDR3 is 14 amino acids. V was pared by 2 bases and J by 4 bases, with 1 base of the junction left unmatched. The CDR3 nucleotides are TGTGCCAGCAGCGTTAGCGGGAGTTACAATGAGCAGTTCTTC. The encoded protein is CASSVSGSYNEQFF.

The rearrangement uses TRBV7-9 and TRBJ1-3; D unresolved. The CDR3 length is 13 residues. With 5 bases removed from V and 11 bases from J, the gap between germline ends came to 16 bases. CDR1 SEHNR and CDR2 FQNEAQ come from the germline V gene (reference sequence). In nucleotides, the CDR3 is TGTGCCAGCAGCGCAGCTCGTGTTTCTGCCATATATTTT. It specifies CASSAARVSAIYF.

V and J are TRBV25-1 and TRBJ2-5; the D is unclear. The CDR3 is 14 residues long. V gave up 1 base and J gave up 5 bases, with 11 bases separating them. Germline V gene lookup returns CDR1 MGHDK and CDR2 SYGVNS. Here the CDR3 reads CASSEFKHRETQYF. In DNA, the CDR3 is TGTGCCAGCAGTGAATTTAAGCATAGGGAGACCCAGTACTTC.

This chain connects TRBV15 to TRBJ2-5; D is unclear. Germline-derived CDR1 and CDR2 are LNHNV and YYDKDF (reference sequence). The ends were cut back, 5 bases at V and 0 bases at J, with 16 bases in the middle. This CDR3 spans 16 amino acids. DNA for the CDR3: TGTGCCACCAGCCCAGAATGGACGGCGAACCAAGAGACCCAGTACTTC. Its translation: CATSPEWTANQETQYF.

The CDR3 DNA reads as TGTGCCAGCAGCTACCTGGGCAATGAGCAGTTCTTC. It specifies CASSYLGNEQFF. The chain uses TRBV7-3 and TRBJ2-1, with D hard to call. The CDR3 totals 12 residues. Germline V gene sequence: CDR1 SGHTA, CDR2 FQGTGA. V was clipped by 4 bases and J by 6 bases, with 7 bases between them.

The chain carries TRBV11-1 and TRBJ2-1; 9 nucleotides align to TRBD2. With V trimmed by 3 bases and J by 7 bases, 7 bases remained unmatched. The germline gives CDR1 SGHAT, CDR2 FQDESV (reference sequence). This CDR3 has 15 amino acids. CDR3 DNA sequence: TGTGCCAGCAGCTTCGGCGGGGGGGCCTCAAATGAGCAGTTCTTC. It yields the protein CASSFGGGASNEQFF.

The rearrangement uses TRBV7-9 and TRBJ1-1, with a weak D call TRBD1 (5 bases). Germline CDR1 reads SEHNR; CDR2 reads FQNEAQ (reference sequence). V was trimmed by 5 bases and J by 1 base, leaving 8 bases between them. This CDR3 is built from 13 residues. Here the CDR3 DNA reads TGTGCCAGCAGCCATGGGGGGAACACTGAAGCTTTCTTT. Its protein product is CASSHGGNTEAFF.

This clone was counted once. The CDR3 region is CASSLSNRVQETQYF. CDR3 in DNA: TGTGCCAGCAGCCTATCAAACAGGGTCCAAGAGACCCAGTACTTC. The chain recombines TRBV5-4 with TRBJ2-5, with TRBD1 as a possible D gene (6 bases). The CDR3 runs 15 residues. Trimming removed 4 bases from V and 1 base from J, with 14 bases in between. Germline values: CDR1 SGHNT, CDR2 YYREEE (reference sequence).

The V and J genes are TRBV3-1 (or the pseudogene TRBV3-2) and TRBJ1-5, with TRBD1 as a possible D gene (5 bases). Trimming shortened V by 3 bases and J by 2 bases, and 11 bases separated the two germline ends. This CDR3 is 15 amino acids long. Per the germline V gene, CDR1 is LGHDT and CDR2 is YNNKEL (reference sequence). The CDR3 protein is CASSQREQGNQPQHF. The CDR3 nucleotides are TGTGCCAGCAGCCAGAGAGAACAGGGCAATCAGCCCCAGCATTTT.

V gene TRBV18 combines with J gene TRBJ2-5; D may correspond to TRBD1 or TRBD2 (6 bases each). Germline loops: CDR1 KGHSH, CDR2 LQKENI. The CDR3 contains 14 residues. V gave up 3 bases and J gave up 4 bases, with 12 bases separating them. The CDR3 sequence: CASSPPEGGETQYF. The DNA for the CDR3 is TGTGCCAGCTCACCTCCGGAGGGGGGAGAGACCCAGTACTTC.

The V and J genes are TRBV3-1 (or the pseudogene TRBV3-2) and TRBJ2-7; unclear D gene. Per the germline V gene, CDR1 is LGHDT and CDR2 is YNNKEL (reference sequence). The CDR3 sequence is 11 residues long. V was trimmed by 2 bases and J by 5 bases, leaving 4 bases between them. CDR3 sequence: CASSQRHEQYF. CDR3 bases: TGTGCCAGCAGCCAACGACACGAGCAGTACTTC.

The chain recombines TRBV27 with TRBJ1-6; a weak D match, TRBD1 (6 bases). Trimming left V 7 bases short and J 3 bases short, with 16 bases between. Per the germline V gene, CDR1 is MNHEY and CDR2 is SMNVEV (reference sequence). The CDR3 loop spans 16 amino acids. In DNA, the CDR3 is TGTGCCAGCACGGCCAGGGGACATAACTATAATTCACCCCTCCACTTT. This sequence encodes CASTARGHNYNSPLHF.

The chain uses TRBV5-1 and TRBJ2-5; D uncertain. There are 14 residues in the CDR3. CDR1 SGHRS and CDR2 YFSETQ come from the germline V gene. V dropped 2 bases and J dropped 5 bases, with 13 bases sitting between them. The CDR3 sequence is CASSLRVAMETQYF. The CDR3 DNA is TGCGCCAGCAGCTTACGGGTTGCGATGGAGACCCAGTACTTC.

This clone appeared a few times. The V call is TRBV7-9, the J call TRBJ1-5; no definite D call. Germline V gene data show CDR1 as SEHNR and CDR2 as FQNEAQ (reference sequence). The V and J ends lost 6 bases and 4 bases respectively, with 7 bases between them. The CDR3 loop spans 12 amino acids. The chain's CDR3 is CASSRDNQPQHF. In DNA, the CDR3 is TGTGCCAGCAGTCGAGATAATCAGCCCCAGCATTTT.

This chain links TRBV29-1 with TRBJ1-3; D remains unclear. V lost 4 bases and J 0 bases, leaving 10 bases between the germline ends. Per the germline V gene, CDR1 is SQVTM and CDR2 is ANQGSEA. The CDR3 sequence is 14 residues long. CDR3 DNA sequence: TGCAGCGTTGGTGGCGGGATCTCTGGAAACACCATATATTTT. Translated: CSVGGGISGNTIYF.

This clone was found once. The V gene is TRBV18, the J gene TRBJ1-2; TRBD1 agrees at 8 bases. Trimming took 4 bases from V and 5 from J; bases not matched to a gene: 3. CDR3 size: 13 residues. CDR1 KGHSH and CDR2 LQKENI come from the germline V gene. In nucleotides, the CDR3 is TGTGCCAGCTCACTGACAGGGGCTTATGGCTACACCTTC. Its translation: CASSLTGAYGYTF.

The rearrangement uses TRBV4-1 and TRBJ1-6, with D perhaps matching TRBD1 (5 bases). Germline V gene lookup returns CDR1 MGHRA and CDR2 YSYEKL. The CDR3 extends over 13 amino acids. Trimming took 1 base from V and 11 from J, leaving 9 bases between them. In DNA, the CDR3 is TGCGCCAGCAGCCAAGGGGGCAATCCACCCCTCCACTTT. It translates to CASSQGGNPPLHF.

The rearrangement uses TRBV15 and TRBJ1-3, with D unresolved. Germline CDR1 LNHNV, CDR2 YYDKDF (reference sequence). Trimming removed 6 bases at V and 3 bases at J, with 12 bases between. The CDR3 spans 14 residues. CDR3 amino acids: CATRRSRDGNTIYF. Written as DNA, the CDR3 is TGTGCCACCAGACGGAGCAGAGATGGAAACACCATATATTTT.

V and J are TRBV3-1 (or the pseudogene TRBV3-2) and TRBJ1-1; D uncertain. The V end lost 0 bases, the J end lost 1 base, and 12 bases lay between the germline ends. Germline V gene sequence: CDR1 LGHDT, CDR2 YNNKEL (reference sequence). The CDR3 contains 16 residues. The DNA for the CDR3 is TGTGCCAGCAGCCAAGAGATAGGGCCCTGGAACACTGAAGCTTTCTTT. Translation gives CASSQEIGPWNTEAFF.

The chain is built from TRBV7-9 and TRBJ2-7; TRBD2 is a possible D gene (6 bases). The germline V gene has CDR1 SEHNR and CDR2 FQNEAQ (reference sequence). Trimming shortened V by 0 bases and J by 4 bases, and 10 bases separated the two germline ends. The CDR3 spans 14 residues. CDR3 in DNA: TGTGCCAGCAGCTTAGCTCAGGGACTTTACGAGCAGTACTTC. This translates into CASSLAQGLYEQYF.

This chain links TRBV27 with TRBJ1-2, with 8 bases lining up with TRBD1. V gave up 10 bases and J gave up 6 bases; unmatched junction bases: 10. CDR3 length: 13 amino acids. In germline, CDR1 is MNHEY, CDR2 SMNVEV (reference sequence). The CDR3 is CATWTGNFDGYTF. The CDR3 nucleotides read TGTGCCACCTGGACAGGGAATTTCGATGGCTACACCTTC.

The chain couples TRBV29-1 to TRBJ1-1; 7 bases match TRBD1. Germline CDR1 SQVTM, CDR2 ANQGSEA. Trimming cost V 6 bases and J 4 bases; bases outside gene matches: 8. The CDR3 has 13 residues. CDR3 loop: CSVQTGQGTEAFF. The DNA for the CDR3 is TGCAGCGTACAGACAGGGCAGGGCACTGAAGCTTTCTTT.

The genes are TRBV5-4 and TRBJ1-2; 8 bases match TRBD1. CDR1 and CDR2 from the germline V gene are SGHNT and YYREEE (reference sequence). The CDR3 sequence is 13 residues long. Trimming took 4 bases from V and 4 from J; bases not matched to a gene: 3. The CDR3 DNA reads as TGTGCCAGCAGCCCTGACAGGGGCTATGGCTACACCTTC. Protein sequence: CASSPDRGYGYTF. Complete variable domain (other parts from reference TRBV5-4 and TRBJ1-2): ETGVTQSPTHLIKTRGQQVTLRCSSQSGHNTVSWYQQALGQGPQFIFQYYREEENGRGNFPPRFSGLQFPNYSSELNVNALELDDSALYLCASSPDRGYGYTFGSGTRLTVV.

The chain joins TRBV30 to TRBJ2-3; 7 nucleotides agree with TRBD2. CDR1 GTSNPN and CDR2 SVGIG come from the germline V gene (reference sequence). This CDR3 region has 15 residues. V trimming: 0 bases; J trimming: 4 bases; junction bases outside the gene matches: 7. CDR3 coding DNA: TGTGCCTGGAGTGTGGGGGGGGTGAGGGCAGATACGCAGTATTTT. Encoded protein: CAWSVGGVRADTQYF.

The chain is built from TRBV19 and TRBJ1-2; D remains unclear. In germline, CDR1 is LNHDA, CDR2 SQIVND (reference sequence). Trimming cost V 8 bases and J 8 bases, with 18 bases left between them. CDR3 length: 13 residues. This CDR3 reads CASSQTRIEGYTF. CDR3 in DNA: TGTGCCAGTTCGCAGACCCGAATCGAGGGCTACACCTTC.